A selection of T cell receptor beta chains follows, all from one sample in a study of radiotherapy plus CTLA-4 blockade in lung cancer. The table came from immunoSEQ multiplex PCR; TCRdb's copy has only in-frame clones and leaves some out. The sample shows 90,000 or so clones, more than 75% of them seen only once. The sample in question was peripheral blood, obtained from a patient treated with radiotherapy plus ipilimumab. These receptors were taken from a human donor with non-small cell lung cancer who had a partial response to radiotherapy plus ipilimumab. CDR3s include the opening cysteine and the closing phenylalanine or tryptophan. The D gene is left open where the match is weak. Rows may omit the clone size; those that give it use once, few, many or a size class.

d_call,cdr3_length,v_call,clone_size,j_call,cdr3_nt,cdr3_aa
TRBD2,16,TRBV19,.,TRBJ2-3,TGTGCCAGTAGTATTAGAGCGGGGGCCATCACAGATACGCAGTATTTT,CASSIRAGAITDTQYF
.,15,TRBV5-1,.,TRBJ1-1,TGCGCCAGCAGCTTGAGTTCGGGAGGCAACACTGAAGCTTTCTTT,CASSLSSGGNTEAFF
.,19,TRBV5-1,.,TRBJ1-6,TGCGCCAGCAGCTTGGCCCTAGGGGGGGGCCCGGTACAGAATTCACCCCTCCACTTT,CASSLALGGGPVQNSPLHF
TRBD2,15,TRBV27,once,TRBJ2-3,TGTGCCAGCACCCTAGCGGGAGGGACCACAGATACGCAGTATTTT,CASTLAGGTTDTQYF
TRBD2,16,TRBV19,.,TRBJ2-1,TGTGCCAGTAGTGCGCCCGGGACTAGCGCAAGAAATGAGCAGTTCTTC,CASSAPGTSARNEQFF
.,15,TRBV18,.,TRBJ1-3,TGTGCCAGCTCACTGAGCCGGGACTCTGGAAACACCATATATTTT,CASSLSRDSGNTIYF
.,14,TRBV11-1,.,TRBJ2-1,TGTGCCAGCAGCCCTCCTGGAGGCTACAATGAGCAGTTCTTC,CASSPPGGYNEQFF
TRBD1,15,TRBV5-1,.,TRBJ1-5,TGCGCCAGCAGCTTGGGGACAGGAATCAATCAGCCCCAGCATTTT,CASSLGTGINQPQHF
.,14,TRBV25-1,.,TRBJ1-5,TGTGCCAGCAGTCCCGTCGGGGGGCATCAGCCCCAGCATTTT,CASSPVGGHQPQHF
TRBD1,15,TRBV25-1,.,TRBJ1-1,TGTGCCAGCAAGGACTCAGGACAGGGAGGTTCTAGAGCTTTCTTT,CASKDSGQGGSRAFF
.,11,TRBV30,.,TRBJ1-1,TGTGCCGGAGCCCCCCCCAGGGGAGCTTTCTTT,CAGAPPRGAFF
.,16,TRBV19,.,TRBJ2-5,TGTGCCAGTAGTATTAGAGCCTGGAGTCTATTAGAGACCCAGTACTTC,CASSIRAWSLLETQYF
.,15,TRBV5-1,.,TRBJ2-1,TGCGCCAGCAGCTTTGAGGACTTTAGCTACAATGAGCAGTTCTTC,CASSFEDFSYNEQFF
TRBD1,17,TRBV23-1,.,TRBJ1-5,TGCGCCAGCAGTCTCAAACCACCGGGACAGGGATATCAGCCCCAGCATTTT,CASSLKPPGQGYQPQHF
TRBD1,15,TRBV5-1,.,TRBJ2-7,TGCGCCAGCAGCCCGACAGGGTCTTCCGCCTACGAGCAGTACTTC,CASSPTGSSAYEQYF
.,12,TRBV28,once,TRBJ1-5,TGTGCCAGCAGTTTACTGAGTCAGCCCCAGCATTTT,CASSLLSQPQHF
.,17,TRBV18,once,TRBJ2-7,TGTGCCAGCTCACCACCTCTCACCGGGACACCCACCTACGAGCAGTACTTC,CASSPPLTGTPTYEQYF
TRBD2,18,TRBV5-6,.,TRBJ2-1,TGTGCCAGCAGCTTGGGTTGGGCTAGCGGGAGGCAGTCCCATGAGCAGTTCTTC,CASSLGWASGRQSHEQFF
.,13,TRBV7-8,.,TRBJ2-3,TGTGCCAGCAGCGGGCTGGCGATGGATACGCAGTATTTT,CASSGLAMDTQYF
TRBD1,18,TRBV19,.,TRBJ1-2,TGTGCCAGTAGTATGGAGGGAGGCAGGGGGCCCCACCTCTATGGCTACACCTTC,CASSMEGGRGPHLYGYTF
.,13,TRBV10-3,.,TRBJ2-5,TGTGCCATCAGTGAGTCGAGTCGAGAGACCCAGTACTTC,CAISESSRETQYF
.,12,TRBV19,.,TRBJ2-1,TGTGCCAGTAGTGTGGCGGGGAGGAGGCAGTTCTTC,CASSVAGRRQFF
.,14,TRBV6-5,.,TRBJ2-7,TGTGCCAGCAGCCCCCAGGGCTATTTCTACGAGCAGTACTTC,CASSPQGYFYEQYF
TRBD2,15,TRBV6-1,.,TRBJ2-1,TGTGCCAGCAGCGTAGCTAGCGGAGTACACAATGAGCAGTTCTTC,CASSVASGVHNEQFF
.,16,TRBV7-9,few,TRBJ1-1,TGTGCCAGCAGCCTAAAAGGACTAGGAATGAACACTGAAGCTTTCTTT,CASSLKGLGMNTEAFF
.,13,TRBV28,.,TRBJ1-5,TGTGCCAGCTGTCTGGGCAACAATCAGCCCCAGCATTTT,CASCLGNNQPQHF
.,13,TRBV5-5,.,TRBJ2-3,TGCGCCAGCAGCCAACTGCGGGGAGATACGCAGTATTTT,CASSQLRGDTQYF
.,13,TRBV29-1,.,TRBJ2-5,TGCAGCGTTGCCCCCTCCTTCCAAGAGACCCAGTACTTC,CSVAPSFQETQYF
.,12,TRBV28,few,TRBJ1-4,TGTGCCAGCGGGGAGGGATCTGAAAAACTGTTTTTT,CASGEGSEKLFF
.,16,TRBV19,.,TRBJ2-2,TGTGCCAGTAGTTCCCCGACTAGTCAAAGCACCGGGGAGCTGTTTTTT,CASSSPTSQSTGELFF
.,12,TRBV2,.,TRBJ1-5,TGTGCCAGTAACCAGGGATCTCAGCCCCAGCATTTT,CASNQGSQPQHF
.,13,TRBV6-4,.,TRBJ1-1,TGTGCCAGCAGTGAAGATGTCAGCACTGAAGCTTTCTTT,CASSEDVSTEAFF
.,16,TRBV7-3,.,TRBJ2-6,TGTGCCAGCAGCTCGGGGGACAGCTCTGGGGCCAACGTCCTGACTTTC,CASSSGDSSGANVLTF
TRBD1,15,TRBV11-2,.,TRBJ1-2,TGTGCCAGCAGCCCAGGGGGACCGATGATTTATGGCTACACCTTC,CASSPGGPMIYGYTF
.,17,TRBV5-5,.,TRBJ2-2,TGTGCCAGCAGCTCAGTAGTTCGAACATCTAGGTCCGGGGAGCTGTTTTTT,CASSSVVRTSRSGELFF
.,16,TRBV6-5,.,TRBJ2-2,TGTGCCAGCAGTTACGATGCGGGATCGAACACCGGGGAGCTGTTTTTT,CASSYDAGSNTGELFF
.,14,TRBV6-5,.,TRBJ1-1,TGTGCCAGCAGTTACTCAGGGAGGGGCCCCAAAGCTTTCTTT,CASSYSGRGPKAFF
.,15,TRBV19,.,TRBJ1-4,TGTGCCAGTAGTATATCATATTACACAGATGAAAAACTGTTTTTT,CASSISYYTDEKLFF
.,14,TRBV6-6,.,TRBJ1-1,TGTGCCAGCAGTTACTCTGCGGGGAAGGGTGAAGCTTTCTTT,CASSYSAGKGEAFF
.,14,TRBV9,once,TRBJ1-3,TGTGCCAGCGCTAGGGGTGGTCCTGGAAACACCATATATTTT,CASARGGPGNTIYF
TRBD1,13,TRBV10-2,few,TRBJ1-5,TGCGCCACCGCACCGGGACAGGGACAGCCCCAGCATTTT,CATAPGQGQPQHF
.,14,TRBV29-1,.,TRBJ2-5,TGCAGCGTTATCGACACCACGCGAGGGGAGACCCAGTACTTC,CSVIDTTRGETQYF
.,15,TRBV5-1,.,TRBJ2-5,TGCGCCAGCAGCCTGGATGGACAGTTCCAAGAGACCCAGTACTTC,CASSLDGQFQETQYF
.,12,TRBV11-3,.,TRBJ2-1,TGTGCCAGCAGCCGCGAGTACAATGAGCAGTTCTTC,CASSREYNEQFF
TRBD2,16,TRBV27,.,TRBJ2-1,TGTGCCAGCAGTTTATGGGCTAGCGGAACCCACAATGAGCAGTTCTTC,CASSLWASGTHNEQFF
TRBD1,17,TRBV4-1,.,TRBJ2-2,TGCGCCAGCAGCCAAGTTGGGGGCAGGGGGCGTGGCGGGGAGCTGTTTTTT,CASSQVGGRGRGGELFF